This T cell receptor (beta chain) was captured by sequencing in a study of vaccination effects on CD4 cells after COVID-19. Overall study context: Participants each got two BNT162b2 or mRNA-1273 vaccine doses. General study findings and limits: No early post-infection timepoints were available in the study, which also included few convalescent patients. Post-vaccine spike-reactive clones in convalescents were mainly new vaccine-induced clones.

Expansion with viral peptide pools was applied to antigen-specific CD4+ T cells by the ViraFEST assay prior to sequencing. Subsequent to approximately 11 days of culture, CD4+ T cells were isolated. Their SARS-CoV-2 infection, verified by PCR, occurred between March and December 2020. A density of about 1.8 million PBMC per well was used; these cells were cultured with about 10 IU/ml IL-2 and approximately 10 ug/ml peptides. The sample holds a few counts of this clone. What it binds is unknown. Method: immunoSEQ multiplex PCR; TCRdb's copy keeps in-frame clones and lacks some. The sample consists of 35,000 to 45,000 clones, 70% to 80% of them appearing once. Germline V gives CDR1 GTSNPN, CDR2 SVGIG (reference sequence). The length of the CDR3 is 15 residues. V dropped 3 bases and J dropped 9; count of bases not matched to a gene: 10.

The chain uses TRBV30 and TRBJ1-6; 8 positions agree with TRBD1. The sequencing here drew on CD4+ T cells from PBMCs cultured with HCoV-NL63 spike peptides, taken before COVID-19 vaccination. The sequence was collected from a human donor who had a prior SARS-CoV-2 infection. The CDR3, as DNA: TGTGCCTGGAGCCCCGCACAGGGGGGGGTTTCACCCCTCCACTTT. Translation gives CAWSPAQGGVSPLHF.